The 8 T cell receptor beta chains below come from one sample, sequenced in a study of blood T cell repertoires in COVID-19. Using immunoSEQ multiplex PCR, the repertoire was profiled, and TCRdb retains in-frame clones only, with some absent. The sample records under 450,000 clones, approximately 90% being singletons. Sequencing was done on a sample of peripheral blood. The receptors derive from a woman between 50 and 59 years old with COVID-19, enrolled during active disease.

The J gene is TRBJ2-7, the V gene TRBV19; D is perhaps TRBD2 (6 bases). CDR3 length: 13 amino acids. The germline V gene has CDR1 LNHDA and CDR2 SQIVND (reference sequence). The V gene lost 5 bases and the J gene lost 6 bases, with 14 bases spanning the gap. The CDR3 DNA follows: TGTGCCAGTAGTCTCCGGGACTTAGGCGAGCAGTACTTC. It is translated as CASSLRDLGEQYF.

CDR3 amino acids: CASSSGEDYEQYF. The DNA for the CDR3 is TGTGCCAGCAGCTCCGGCGAGGACTACGAGCAGTACTTC. The chain recombines TRBV7-9 with TRBJ2-7; no firm D call. CDR3 size: 13 residues. Trimming cost V 4 bases and J 3 bases, with 10 bases left between them. Germline-derived CDR1 and CDR2 are SEHNR and FQNEAQ (reference sequence).

The chain combines TRBV9 with TRBJ2-3, with D uncertain. The V end lost 4 bases, the J end lost 2 bases, and 8 bases lay between the germline ends. The germline V gene has CDR1 SGDLS and CDR2 YYNGEE. The CDR3 totals 13 residues. DNA for the CDR3: TGTGCCAGCAGCTTGTTCTCCACAGATACGCAGTATTTT. Translation gives CASSLFSTDTQYF.

J is TRBJ2-1 and V is TRBV2; the match to TRBD2 covers 8 bases. This CDR3 comprises 15 residues. Germline CDR1 SNHLY, CDR2 FYNNEI. With 6 bases clipped from V and 5 bases from J, the junction kept 9 bases outside the gene matches. Here the CDR3 reads CASREIRGGNNEQFF. CDR3 DNA: TGTGCCAGCAGGGAAATACGGGGGGGGAACAATGAGCAGTTCTTC. The full variable domain, its missing parts supplied by reference TRBV2 and TRBJ2-1, is EPEVTQTPSHQVTQMGQEVILRCVPISNHLYFYWYRQILGQKVEFLVSFYNNEISEKSEIFDDQFSVERPDGSNFTLKIRSTKLEDSAMYFCASREIRGGNNEQFFGPGTRLTVL.

The chain recombines TRBV18 with TRBJ1-5; the D gene is possibly TRBD1 (6 bases). Germline CDR1 KGHSH, CDR2 LQKENI. The length of the CDR3 is 13 residues. V dropped 6 bases and J dropped 9 bases, with 15 bases sitting between them. The CDR3 bases are TGTGCCAGCTCTGAACAGGGCTATCCGCCCCAGCATTTT. Translation gives CASSEQGYPPQHF.

This clone has just a few counts. The chain couples TRBV7-2 to TRBJ2-1; 7 bases align to TRBD1. V gave up 2 bases and J gave up 3 bases; unmatched junction bases: 4. Germline lookup yields CDR1 SGHTA and CDR2 FQGNSA. The CDR3 spans 15 residues. The CDR3 loop is CASSLRTGVYNEQFF. DNA of the CDR3: TGTGCCAGCAGCTTAAGAACAGGGGTCTACAATGAGCAGTTCTTC.

As for this clone: The junction shows a germline mismatch at one end, possibly a read error. This chain uses TRBV9 with TRBJ1-2; 7 bases align to TRBD1. The CDR3 covers 10 residues. Germline CDR1 SGDLS, CDR2 YYNGEE. The CDR3 here is CASSPSPGGF. The CDR3 region has the DNA TGTGCCAGCAGCCCATCTCCAGGGGGCTTC.

The chain has TRBV2 and TRBJ1-1; D unresolved. The CDR3 runs 18 residues. The germline CDR1 and CDR2 sequences are SNHLY and FYNNEI. V was cut by 6 bases and J by 0 bases, with 23 bases left in between. CDR3 sequence reads: CASRRLSGRSRMNTEAFF. CDR3 sequence (DNA): TGTGCCAGCAGGCGACTATCGGGGAGGAGTCGGATGAACACTGAAGCTTTCTTT.